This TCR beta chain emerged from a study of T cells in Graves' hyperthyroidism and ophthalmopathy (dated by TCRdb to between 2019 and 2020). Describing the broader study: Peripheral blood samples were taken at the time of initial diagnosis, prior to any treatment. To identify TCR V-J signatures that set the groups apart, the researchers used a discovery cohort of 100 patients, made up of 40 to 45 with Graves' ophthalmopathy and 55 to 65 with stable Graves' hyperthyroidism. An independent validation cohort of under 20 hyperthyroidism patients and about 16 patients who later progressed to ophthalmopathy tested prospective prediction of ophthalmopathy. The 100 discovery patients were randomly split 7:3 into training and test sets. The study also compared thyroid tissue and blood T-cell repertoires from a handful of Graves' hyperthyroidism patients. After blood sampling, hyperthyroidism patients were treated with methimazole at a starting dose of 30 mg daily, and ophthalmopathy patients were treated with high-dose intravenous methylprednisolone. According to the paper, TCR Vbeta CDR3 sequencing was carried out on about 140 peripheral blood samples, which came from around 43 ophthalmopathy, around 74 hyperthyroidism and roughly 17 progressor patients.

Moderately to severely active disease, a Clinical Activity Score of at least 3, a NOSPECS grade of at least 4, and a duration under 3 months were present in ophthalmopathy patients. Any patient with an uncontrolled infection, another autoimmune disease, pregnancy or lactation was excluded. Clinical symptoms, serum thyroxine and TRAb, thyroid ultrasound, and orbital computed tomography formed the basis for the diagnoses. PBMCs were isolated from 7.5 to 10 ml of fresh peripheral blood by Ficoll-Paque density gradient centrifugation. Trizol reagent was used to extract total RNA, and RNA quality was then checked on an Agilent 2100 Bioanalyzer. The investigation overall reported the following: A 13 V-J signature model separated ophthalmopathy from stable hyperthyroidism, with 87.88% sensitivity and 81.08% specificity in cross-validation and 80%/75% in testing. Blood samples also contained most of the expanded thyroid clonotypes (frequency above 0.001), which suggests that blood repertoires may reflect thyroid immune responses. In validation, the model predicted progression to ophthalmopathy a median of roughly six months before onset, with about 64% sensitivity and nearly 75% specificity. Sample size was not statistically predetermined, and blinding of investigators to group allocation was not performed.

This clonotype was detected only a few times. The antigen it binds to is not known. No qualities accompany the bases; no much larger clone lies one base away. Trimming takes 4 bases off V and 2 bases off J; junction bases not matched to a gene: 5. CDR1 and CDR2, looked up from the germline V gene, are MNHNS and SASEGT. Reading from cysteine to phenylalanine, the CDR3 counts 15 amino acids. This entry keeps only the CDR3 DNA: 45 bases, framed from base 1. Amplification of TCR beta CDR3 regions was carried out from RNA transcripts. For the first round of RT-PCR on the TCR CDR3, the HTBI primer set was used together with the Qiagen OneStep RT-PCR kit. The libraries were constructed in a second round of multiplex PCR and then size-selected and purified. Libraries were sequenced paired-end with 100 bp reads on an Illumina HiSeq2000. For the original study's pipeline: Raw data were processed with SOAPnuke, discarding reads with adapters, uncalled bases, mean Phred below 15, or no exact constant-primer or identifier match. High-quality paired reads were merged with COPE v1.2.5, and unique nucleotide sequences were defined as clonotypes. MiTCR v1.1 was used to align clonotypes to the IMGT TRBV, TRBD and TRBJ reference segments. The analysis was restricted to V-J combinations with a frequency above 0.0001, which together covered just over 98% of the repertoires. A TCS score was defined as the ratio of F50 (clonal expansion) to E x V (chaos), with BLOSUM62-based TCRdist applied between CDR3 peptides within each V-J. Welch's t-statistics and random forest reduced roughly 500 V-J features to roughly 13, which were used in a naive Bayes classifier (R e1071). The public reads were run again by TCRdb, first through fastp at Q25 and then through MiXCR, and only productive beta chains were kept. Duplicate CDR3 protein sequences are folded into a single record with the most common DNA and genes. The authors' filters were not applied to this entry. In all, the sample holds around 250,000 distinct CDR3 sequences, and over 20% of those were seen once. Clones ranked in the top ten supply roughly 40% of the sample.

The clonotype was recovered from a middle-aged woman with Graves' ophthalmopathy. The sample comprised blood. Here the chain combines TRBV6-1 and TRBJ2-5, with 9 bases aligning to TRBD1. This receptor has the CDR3 CASSGTGGLQETQYF. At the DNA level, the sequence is TGTGCCAGCAGTGGTACAGGGGGCTTGCAAGAGACCCAGTACTTC.